These 18 T cell receptor beta chains were sequenced from one sample in a study of CD4+ T cells in melanoma. Profiled with immunoSEQ multiplex PCR; TCRdb holds only in-frame clones, not every one. The data show about 54,000 clones, almost 70% seen once. The specimen sequenced was tumor tissue. The receptor source for this set is a human donor with melanoma.

The CDR3 bases are TGTGCCAGCAGCCCACGGACAGGGGCCAGCACAGATACGCAGTATTTT. Translation gives CASSPRTGASTDTQYF. The rearrangement links TRBV7-9 to TRBJ2-3, with 9 nucleotides matching TRBD1. The CDR3 contains 16 residues. The trim removed 5 bases at V and 0 bases at J, leaving 6 bases unmatched. The germline V gene encodes CDR1 SEHNR and CDR2 FQNEAQ (reference sequence).

In this sample, this clone turned up a few times. Other DNA sequences within the sample encode an identical CDR3. The chain uses TRBV11-2 and TRBJ2-7, with 7 bases matching TRBD1. Germline V CDR1 and CDR2: SGHAT, FQNNGV. There are 14 residues in the CDR3. Losses at the gene ends were 1 base for V and 4 bases for J; bases not matched to a gene: 4. The CDR3 sequence is CASSLGNRGYEQYF. CDR3 coding DNA: TGTGCCAGCAGCTTAGGCAACAGGGGTTACGAGCAGTACTTC.

The chain joins TRBV6-6 to TRBJ1-5, with 9 bases matching TRBD1. Trimming cost V 6 bases and J 7 bases; bases outside gene matches: 7. Germline lookup yields CDR1 MNHNY and CDR2 SVGAGI (reference sequence). The CDR3 has 14 residues. The CDR3 reads CASRLQGAQQPQHF. The CDR3 nucleotides are TGTGCCAGCAGACTACAGGGGGCACAACAGCCCCAGCATTTT.

This clone has a handful of counts. The V and J genes are TRBV6-5 and TRBJ1-6, with 7 bases that match TRBD1. The CDR3 totals 14 residues. The germline V gene encodes CDR1 MNHEY and CDR2 SVGAGI. Trimming removed 2 bases from V and 9 bases from J; junction bases left unmatched: 4. The CDR3 DNA follows: TGTGCCAGCAGTTACAGGGGGCAGGGTTCACCCCTCCACTTT. As protein: CASSYRGQGSPLHF.

The gene calls are TRBV19 and TRBJ2-1; 11 bases agree with TRBD2. V lost 5 bases to trimming and J lost 9 bases; unmatched junction nucleotides: 9. CDR1 and CDR2 from the germline V gene are LNHDA and SQIVND (reference sequence). CDR3 length: 15 amino acids. The CDR3 region is CASSSTSGGATEQFF. CDR3 in DNA: TGTGCCAGTAGTTCCACTAGCGGGGGTGCCACTGAGCAGTTCTTC.

The V call is TRBV6-5, the J call TRBJ1-6, with 8 bases that match TRBD1. Germline V lookup: CDR1 MNHEY, CDR2 SVGAGI. This CDR3 is built from 14 residues. The junction had 7 bases not matched to a gene; V was cut back by 5 bases and J by 10 bases. The CDR3 protein is CASSDRTGRSPLHF. CDR3 nucleotides: TGTGCCAGCAGTGATCGGACAGGGAGATCACCCCTCCACTTT.

J is TRBJ1-5 and V is TRBV5-6; 8 bases map to TRBD1. The V and J ends lost 2 bases and 7 bases, in that order; junction bases with no gene match: 8. The germline V gene has CDR1 SGHDT and CDR2 YYEEEE. The CDR3 contains 15 residues. In DNA form, the CDR3 reads TGTGCCAGCAGCTTACGACAGGGGATAGGGCAGCCCCAGCATTTT. The encoded protein is CASSLRQGIGQPQHF.

The V call is TRBV10-3, the J call TRBJ1-1; D is unclear. The germline V gene has CDR1 ENHRY and CDR2 SYGVKD. The V end lost 2 bases, the J end lost 0 bases, and 7 bases lay between the germline ends. CDR3 length: 14 residues. The CDR3 sequence is CAISEGSLNTEAFF. Written as DNA, the CDR3 is TGTGCCATCAGTGAGGGAAGTCTGAACACTGAAGCTTTCTTT.

The chain couples TRBV30 to TRBJ2-7; no reliable D call. V lost 5 bases and J lost 1, with 9 bases in between. Germline V CDR1 and CDR2: GTSNPN, SVGIG (reference sequence). The CDR3 contains 12 residues. This CDR3 is CAWSTLSYEQYF. CDR3 nucleotide sequence: TGTGCCTGGTCGACACTTTCCTACGAGCAGTACTTC.

At least ten counts were recorded for this clone. The chain has TRBV30 and TRBJ2-1, with D perhaps matching TRBD1 or TRBD2 (6 bases each). Germline CDR1 and CDR2: GTSNPN and SVGIG (reference sequence). The CDR3 sequence is 16 residues long. Trimming took 2 bases from V and 1 from J, leaving 15 bases between them. This chain's CDR3 is CAWSHDGGLSYNEQFF. The CDR3 DNA is TGTGCCTGGAGTCACGATGGGGGGCTATCCTACAATGAGCAGTTCTTC.

There are a few counts of this clone. The chain links TRBV2 to TRBJ2-1, with 12 bases matching TRBD2. Per the germline V gene, CDR1 is SNHLY and CDR2 is FYNNEI. Trimming at V came to 4 bases and at J to 11 bases, leaving 6 bases not matched to a gene. The CDR3 has 14 residues. The CDR3 nucleotides are TGTGCCAGCAGTGGCTTGACTAGCGGGGGTAAGCAGTTCTTC. It specifies CASSGLTSGGKQFF.

The table lists this clone with a few counts. The genes are TRBV2 and TRBJ2-3, with no clear D. Looked up from germline, CDR1 is SNHLY and CDR2 is FYNNEI. Trimming removed 4 bases at V and 2 bases at J, with 10 bases between. The CDR3 has 14 residues. The chain's CDR3 is CASSVGQNTDTQYF. Here the CDR3 DNA reads TGTGCCAGCAGTGTTGGGCAGAACACAGATACGCAGTATTTT.

The chain is built from TRBV6-1 and TRBJ1-2; tentative D call: TRBD1 (5 bases). Germline V lookup: CDR1 MNHNS, CDR2 SASEGT. The CDR3 runs to 12 residues. V was cut by 8 bases and J by 2 bases, with 9 bases left in between. CDR3 sequence reads: CASGGGNYGYTF. The CDR3 coding sequence is TGTGCCAGCGGGGGGGGGAACTATGGCTACACCTTC.

The table lists this clone with a few counts. The chain has TRBV6-1 and TRBJ1-2, with 7 nucleotides matching TRBD1. The V gene end was trimmed by 8 bases and the J gene end by 4 bases; junction bases not matched to a gene: 4. The length of the CDR3 is 12 residues. Germline V gives CDR1 MNHNS, CDR2 SASEGT. The CDR3 reads CASGDRSYGYTF. In DNA, the CDR3 is TGTGCCAGCGGGGACAGAAGCTATGGCTACACCTTC.

This rearrangement joins TRBV11-2 to TRBJ2-3, with 11 bases identical to TRBD2. V shed 1 base and J 1 base; nucleotides not matched to a gene: 1. The CDR3 covers 16 residues. Germline CDR1 is SGHAT and CDR2 is FQNNGV. The CDR3 loop reads CASSLVSGGGTDTQYF. The CDR3 region has the DNA TGTGCCAGCAGCTTAGTTAGCGGGGGGGGCACAGATACGCAGTATTTT.

V usage is TRBV11-2 and J usage is TRBJ2-3; tentatively, D is TRBD1 or TRBD2 (5 bases each). Trimming took off 0 bases at V and 2 bases at J, with 12 bases between the two ends. This CDR3 contains 16 residues. The germline V gene encodes CDR1 SGHAT and CDR2 FQNNGV. CDR3: CASSLEGTRNTDTQYF. DNA of the CDR3: TGTGCCAGCAGCTTAGAGGGGACCAGGAACACAGATACGCAGTATTTT.

CDR3 loop: CASRGLLPYEQYF. CDR3 DNA sequence: TGTGCCAGCCGGGGGCTCCTCCCCTACGAGCAGTACTTC. The chain links TRBV27 to TRBJ2-7; D may be TRBD1 or TRBD2 (6 bases each). Germline loops: CDR1 MNHEY, CDR2 SMNVEV (reference sequence). The CDR3 runs to 13 residues. Trimming took 8 bases from V and 2 from J, leaving 13 bases between them.

This clone was observed once. The rearrangement links TRBV7-8 to TRBJ1-4, with D hard to call. Trimming removed 4 bases at V and 0 bases at J, with 9 bases between. The CDR3 loop spans 15 amino acids. CDR1 and CDR2 (germline): SGHVS, FQNEAQ. CDR3 residues: CASSSRRATNEKLFF. The CDR3 nucleotides are TGTGCCAGCAGCTCAAGACGAGCAACTAATGAAAAACTGTTTTTT.